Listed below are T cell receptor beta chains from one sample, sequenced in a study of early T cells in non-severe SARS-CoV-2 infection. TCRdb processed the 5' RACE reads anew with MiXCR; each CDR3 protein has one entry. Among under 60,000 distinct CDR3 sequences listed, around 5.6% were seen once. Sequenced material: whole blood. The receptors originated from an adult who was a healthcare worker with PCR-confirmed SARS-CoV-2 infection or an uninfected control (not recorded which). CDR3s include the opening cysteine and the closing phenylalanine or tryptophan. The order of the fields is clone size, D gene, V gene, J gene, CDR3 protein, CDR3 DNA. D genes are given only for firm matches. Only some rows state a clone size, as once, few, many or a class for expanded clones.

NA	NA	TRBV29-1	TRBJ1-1	CSVATGNTEAFF	TGCAGCGTTGCGACAGGGAACACTGAAGCTTTCTTT
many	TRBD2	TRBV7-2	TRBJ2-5	CASTPLRGGRGGTQYF	TGTGCCAGCACCCCCCTACGGGGGGGCCGGGGAGGGACCCAGTACTTC
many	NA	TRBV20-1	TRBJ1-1	CSARVPGRTGTEAFF	TGCAGTGCTAGAGTCCCGGGACGGACGGGCACTGAAGCTTTCTTT
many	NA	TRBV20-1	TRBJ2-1	CSVKLDRFYNEQFF	TGCAGTGTAAAATTGGACAGATTCTACAATGAGCAGTTCTTC
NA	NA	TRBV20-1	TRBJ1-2	CSALDGFNYGYTF	TGCAGTGCACTGGACGGCTTTAACTATGGCTACACCTTC
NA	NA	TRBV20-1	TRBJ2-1	CSAARMEKYNEQFF	TGCAGTGCTGCCAGGATGGAGAAATACAATGAGCAGTTCTTC
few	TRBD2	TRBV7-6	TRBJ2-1	CASSLVPMSGGPNEQFF	TGTGCCAGCAGCTTAGTACCCATGTCGGGGGGGCCCAATGAGCAGTTCTTC
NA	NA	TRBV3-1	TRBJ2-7	CASSPPFAYEQYF	TGTGCCAGCAGCCCCCCGTTCGCCTACGAGCAGTACTTC
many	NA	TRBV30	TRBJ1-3	CAWSSGNTIYF	TGTGCCTGGAGTTCCGGAAACACCATATATTTT
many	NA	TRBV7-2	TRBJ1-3	CASSSRLASGNTIYF	TGTGCCAGCAGCTCCCGGTTGGCGAGCGGAAACACCATATATTTT
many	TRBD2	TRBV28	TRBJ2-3	CASSLGSGGVDTQYF	TGTGCCAGCAGTTTGGGTAGCGGGGGAGTAGATACGCAGTATTTT
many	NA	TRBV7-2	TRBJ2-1	CASIAGVEAGAYYNEQFF	TGTGCCAGCATCGCTGGGGTGGAGGCAGGGGCCTACTACAATGAGCAGTTCTTC
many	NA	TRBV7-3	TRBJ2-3	CASSWDARTDTQYF	TGTGCCAGCAGCTGGGACGCCCGCACAGATACGCAGTATTTT
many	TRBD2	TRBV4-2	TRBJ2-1	CASSQGLAGGPSSYNEQFF	TGTGCCAGCAGCCAAGGGCTAGCGGGGGGCCCGAGCTCCTACAATGAGCAGTTCTTC
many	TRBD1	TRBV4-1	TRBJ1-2	CASSPQTGAYGYTF	TGCGCCAGCAGCCCACAGACAGGGGCCTATGGCTACACCTTC
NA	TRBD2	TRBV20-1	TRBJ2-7	CSARTAEAGIAGISHEQYF	TGCAGTGCTAGGACGGCAGAGGCAGGCATAGCGGGAATCTCCCACGAGCAGTACTTC
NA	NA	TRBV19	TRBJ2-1	CASSISFASTSTDEQFF	TGTGCCAGTAGTATTTCGTTCGCCTCCACCAGTACAGATGAGCAGTTCTTC
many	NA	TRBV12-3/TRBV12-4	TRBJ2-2	CASRSPGGRTGELFF	TGTGCCAGCAGGTCCCCTGGGGGGCGCACCGGGGAGCTGTTTTTT
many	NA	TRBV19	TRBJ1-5	CASSTRDGWRQPQHF	TGTGCCAGTAGTACAAGGGACGGTTGGAGGCAGCCCCAGCATTTT
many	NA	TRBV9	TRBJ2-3	CASSVRQETDTQYF	TGTGCCAGCAGCGTAAGGCAGGAGACAGATACGCAGTATTTT
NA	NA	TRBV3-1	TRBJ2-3	CASSHRGGQRTDTQYF	TGTGCCAGCAGCCATAGGGGGGGACAACGCACAGATACGCAGTATTTT
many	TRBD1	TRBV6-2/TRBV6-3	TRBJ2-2	CASKGQGALTGELFF	TGTGCCAGCAAAGGCCAGGGGGCGCTCACCGGGGAGCTGTTTTTT
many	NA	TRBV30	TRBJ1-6	CAWKENSPLHF	TGTGCCTGGAAGGAGAATTCACCCCTCCACTTT
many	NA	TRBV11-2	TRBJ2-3	CASSSRPFGATDTQYF	TGTGCCAGCAGCTCCCGACCTTTTGGGGCCACAGATACGCAGTATTTT
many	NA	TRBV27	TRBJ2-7	CASSLLSVGRNYEQYF	TGTGCCAGCAGTTTACTTAGCGTCGGGCGGAACTACGAGCAGTACTTC
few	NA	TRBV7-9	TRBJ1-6	CASSLAGDSPLHF	TGTGCCAGCAGCTTAGCAGGGGATTCACCCCTCCACTTT
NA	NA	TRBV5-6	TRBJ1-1	CASSLNLLNTEAFF	TGTGCCAGCAGCTTGAATCTCCTGAACACTGAAGCTTTCTTT